The 9 T cell receptor beta chains given below trace back to one sample, sequenced in a study of shared clonotypes between healthy human individuals. The repertoire was sequenced with immunoSEQ multiplex PCR; TCRdb's copy has only in-frame clones and lacks some. The sample lists 2 million to 2.5 million clones, approximately 95% occurring once. Sequencing was done on a sample of naive CD4+ T cells sorted from blood. As to subset: CD45RA+ positively selected. These receptors were collected from a man between 18 and 29 years old in good health.

This chain uses TRBV5-1 with TRBJ1-2, with no clear D. Germline-derived CDR1 and CDR2 are SGHRS and YFSETQ. The CDR3 has 15 residues. The germline V and J ends were trimmed by 4 bases and 4 bases, with 17 bases remaining between them. The CDR3 loop reads CASSPAENRLYGYTF. CDR3 sequence (DNA): TGCGCCAGCAGCCCGGCAGAGAACCGCCTCTATGGCTACACCTTC.

The rearrangement joins TRBV4-2 to TRBJ1-6; D gene ambiguous. In germline, CDR1 is LGHNA, CDR2 YNFKEQ. The length of the CDR3 is 16 residues. The V end was cut by 0 bases, the J end by 5 bases, with 11 bases between. The CDR3: CASSQELSGNNSPLHF. The CDR3 region has the DNA TGTGCCAGCAGCCAAGAGCTCAGCGGCAATAATTCACCCCTCCACTTT.

This clone was detected only once. The chain carries TRBV7-3 and TRBJ1-1; the D gene is possibly TRBD1 (5 bases). The CDR3 consists of 15 residues. The germline CDR1 and CDR2 sequences are SGHTA and FQGTGA. Between the trimmed V and J ends, which lost 0 bases and 2 bases, there was a span of 10 bases. The CDR3 loop reads CASSLTLDRNTEAFF. The CDR3 nucleotides read TGTGCCAGCAGCTTAACCCTCGACAGAAACACTGAAGCTTTCTTT.

The chain uses TRBV28 and TRBJ1-3; TRBD1 is a possible D gene (5 bases). CDR1 MDHEN and CDR2 SYDVKM come from the germline V gene. V dropped 6 bases and J dropped 0 bases, with 15 bases sitting between them. There are 16 residues in the CDR3. The CDR3 bases are TGTGCCAGCAGGGCTAGCGGGGGGGGCTCTGGAAACACCATATATTTT. This gives the protein CASRASGGGSGNTIYF.

The V and J genes are TRBV14 and TRBJ1-1, with no clear D. The CDR3 covers 13 residues. V lost 7 bases and J 1 base, leaving 10 bases between the germline ends. Germline V gives CDR1 SGHDN, CDR2 FVKESK. CDR3 nucleotides: TGTGCCAGCACCCGGAGGGCGAACACTGAAGCTTTCTTT. This translates into CASTRRANTEAFF.

This chain links TRBV7-2 with TRBJ2-1; 9 bases are shared with TRBD2. Unmatched junction bases numbered 10, after V lost 4 bases and J lost 9 bases. CDR1 is SGHTA, CDR2 FQGNSA, per germline. This CDR3 contains 15 residues. CDR3 in amino acids: CASSSVAGVFVEQFF. CDR3 DNA sequence: TGTGCCAGCAGCTCGGTAGCGGGAGTGTTCGTTGAGCAGTTCTTC.

The rearrangement uses TRBV28 and TRBJ1-1, with D uncertain. V lost 5 bases to trimming and J lost 2 bases, with 9 bases between them. Germline V gene lookup returns CDR1 MDHEN and CDR2 SYDVKM. The length of the CDR3 is 13 residues. This CDR3 is CASSAGTNTEAFF. The CDR3 DNA reads TGTGCCAGCAGTGCAGGTACTAACACTGAAGCTTTCTTT.

CDR3 nucleotides: TGTGCCAGCGACGTCCTTAGCACAGATACGCAGTATTTT. Its protein is CASDVLSTDTQYF. This sequence joins TRBV7-9 and TRBJ2-3; D not resolved. Trimming removed 8 bases from V and 0 bases from J, with 9 bases in between. Germline V gene data show CDR1 as SEHNR and CDR2 as FQNEAQ (reference sequence). The CDR3 length is 13 residues.

The chain uses TRBV5-1 and TRBJ2-7; D is unresolved. Trimming shortened V by 1 base and J by 3 bases, and 14 bases separated the two germline ends. Germline V gives CDR1 SGHRS, CDR2 YFSETQ. This CDR3 contains 15 residues. The chain's CDR3 is CASSLLSDGNYEQYF. In nucleotides, the CDR3 is TGCGCCAGCAGCTTGCTGTCGGACGGCAACTACGAGCAGTACTTC.